This section outlines one T cell receptor (beta chain) sequence together with its context. Its antigen is as yet unknown. The data are from a study of CD8+ T cells in alopecia areata. Extraction and reverse transcription of RNA yielded cDNA as the sequencing template. Measured with immunoSEQ multiplex PCR; TCRdb has only the in-frame clones, and not every one. The sample carries over 150,000 clones, approximately 56% recorded once. This CDR3 is 15 amino acids long. Trimming stripped 4 bases from V and 4 bases from J, with 15 bases between. Germline values: CDR1 SGDLS, CDR2 YYNGEE. The treatment: oral pan-JAK inhibitor, 5-10 mg twice daily. PBMC-derived CD4+ and CD8+ T cells were sorted. Notes on the study in general: It was lesional scalp, especially alopecia totalis/universalis, that showed higher clonality than normal scalp. Because of a solitary nonresponder, the connection of baseline CD8+ expansion to response stays uncertain.

The source of this sequence is a human donor with alopecia areata. The V and J genes are TRBV9 and TRBJ2-1; possibly TRBD1 for D (6 bases). The source was CD4+ T cells sorted from blood, collected at week 4, from a patient treated with tofacitinib. Written as DNA, the CDR3 is TGTGCCAGCAGCTCCCGAGGGGACAAATACAATGAGCAGTTCTTC. It specifies CASSSRGDKYNEQFF.